The source of this T cell receptor beta chain is a study of blood T cell repertoires in COVID-19. The V and J ends lost 0 bases and 0 bases respectively, with 16 bases between them. CDR3 length: 17 residues. Germline CDR1 reads SGDLS; CDR2 reads YYNGEE. Membership in each cohort depended on participant-reported clinical history. Resolution of symptoms, clearance, or two negative PCRs was present in recovered Cohort 3 donors. TCRdb's copy holds only in-frame clones and misses some; the assay was immunoSEQ multiplex PCR. This table holds some 130,000 clones, around 88% found once. The receptor comes from a woman aged 45-59 years who had recovered from COVID-19. The sample was PBMCs or T cells enriched from blood (not recorded which). The chain links TRBV9 to TRBJ2-7, with D possibly TRBD1 on 5 matching bases. This CDR3 reads CASSVEDSSRSSYEQYF. Written as DNA, the CDR3 is TGTGCCAGCAGCGTAGAAGACAGCTCTAGGAGCTCCTACGAGCAGTACTTC.